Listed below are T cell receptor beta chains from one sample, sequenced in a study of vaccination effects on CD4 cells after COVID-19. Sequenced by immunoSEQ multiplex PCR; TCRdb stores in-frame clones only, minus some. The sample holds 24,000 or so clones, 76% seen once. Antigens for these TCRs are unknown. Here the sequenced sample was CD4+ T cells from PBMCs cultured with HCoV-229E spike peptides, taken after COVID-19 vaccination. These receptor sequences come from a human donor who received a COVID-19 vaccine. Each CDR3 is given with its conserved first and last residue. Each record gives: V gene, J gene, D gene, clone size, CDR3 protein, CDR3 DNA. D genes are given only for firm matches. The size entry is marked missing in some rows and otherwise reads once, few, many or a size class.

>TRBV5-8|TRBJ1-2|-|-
CASSHKWGGSGYTF
TGTGCCAGCAGCCACAAATGGGGGGGATCTGGCTACACCTTC
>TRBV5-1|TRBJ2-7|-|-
CASSPDHSARSYEQYF
TGCGCCAGCAGCCCCGATCACTCCGCACGGTCCTACGAGCAGTACTTC
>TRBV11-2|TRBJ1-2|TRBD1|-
CASTLGQGASAGRGGYTF
TGTGCCAGCACCTTGGGGCAGGGGGCATCGGCGGGAAGAGGTGGCTACACCTTC
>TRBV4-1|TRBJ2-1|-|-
CASSQFSIRDNEQFF
TGCGCCAGCAGCCAATTCTCCATTCGAGACAATGAGCAGTTCTTC
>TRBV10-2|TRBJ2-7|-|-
CASSESRTRYEQYF
TGCGCCAGCAGTGAGTCAAGGACCCGCTACGAGCAGTACTTC
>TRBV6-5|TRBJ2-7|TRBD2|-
CASSYTSGTGYEQYF
TGTGCCAGCAGCTACACGAGCGGGACTGGCTACGAGCAGTACTTC
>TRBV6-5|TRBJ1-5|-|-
CASEISWGNQPQHF
TGTGCCAGCGAAATTTCTTGGGGGAATCAGCCCCAGCATTTT
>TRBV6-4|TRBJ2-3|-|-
CASSPLGSSTDTQYF
TGTGCCAGCAGCCCCCTCGGTAGTAGCACAGATACGCAGTATTTT
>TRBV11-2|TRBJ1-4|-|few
CASSGAGREKLFF
TGTGCCAGCAGTGGCGCAGGGCGAGAAAAACTGTTTTTT
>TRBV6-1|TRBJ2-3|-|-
CASSEGQHTDTQYF
TGTGCCAGCAGTGAGGGGCAACACACAGATACGCAGTATTTT
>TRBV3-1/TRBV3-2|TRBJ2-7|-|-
CASSQVGVVLDEQYF
TGTGCCAGCAGCCAAGTTGGGGTGGTTTTGGACGAGCAGTACTTC
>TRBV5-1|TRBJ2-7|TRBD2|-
CASSFATSGSLQYEQYF
TGCGCCAGCAGCTTCGCGACTAGCGGGAGTCTCCAATACGAGCAGTACTTC
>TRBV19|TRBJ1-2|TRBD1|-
CASSNPRGLGYGYTF
TGTGCCAGTAGCAACCCAAGGGGGCTGGGCTATGGCTACACCTTC
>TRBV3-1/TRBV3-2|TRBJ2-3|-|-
CASNQLAAPTDTQYF
TGTGCCAGCAACCAACTGGCGGCCCCCACAGATACGCAGTATTTT
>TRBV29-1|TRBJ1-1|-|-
CSVQLYTEAFF
TGCAGCGTTCAGCTTTACACTGAAGCTTTCTTT
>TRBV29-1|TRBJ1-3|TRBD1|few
CSARQGGSGNTIYF
TGCAGCGCCCGACAGGGTGGCTCTGGAAACACCATATATTTT
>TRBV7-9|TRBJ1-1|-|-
CASSLTQGSTFF
TGTGCCAGCAGTTTAACACAGGGTTCAACTTTCTTT
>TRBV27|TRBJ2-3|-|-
CASTRRDSSTDTQYF
TGTGCCAGCACCCGGAGGGATTCTAGCACAGATACGCAGTATTTT
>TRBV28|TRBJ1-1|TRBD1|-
CASTSDSGRGRTEAFF
TGTGCCAGCACCTCTGACTCGGGCAGGGGGCGGACTGAAGCTTTCTTT
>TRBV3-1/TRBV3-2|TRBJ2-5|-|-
CASSQNTAPPLDF
TGTGCCAGCAGCCAGAACACGGCTCCCCCCCTGGACTTC
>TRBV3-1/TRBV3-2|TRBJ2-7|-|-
CASSQLGGGSYEQYF
TGTGCCAGCAGCCAACTCGGGGGTGGATCCTACGAGCAGTACTTC
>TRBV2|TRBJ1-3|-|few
CASKRVAGNTIYF
TGTGCCAGCAAACGGGTGGCTGGAAACACCATATATTTT
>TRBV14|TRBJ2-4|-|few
CASSLFHLDIQYF
TGTGCCAGCAGCCTCTTCCACTTGGACATTCAGTACTTC
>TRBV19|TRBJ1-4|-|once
CASSWRTNEKLFF
TGTGCCAGTAGCTGGAGGACTAATGAAAAACTGTTTTTT
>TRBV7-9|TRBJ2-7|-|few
CASSPGDSFREEQYF
TGTGCCAGCAGCCCGGGGGACAGTTTTCGGGAGGAGCAGTACTTC
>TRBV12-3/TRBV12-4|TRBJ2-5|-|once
CASSLSRETQYF
TGTGCCAGCAGTCTGTCCCGGGAGACCCAGTACTTC
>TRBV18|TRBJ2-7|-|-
CASSSDSYEQYF
TGTGCCAGCTCATCGGACAGCTACGAGCAGTACTTC
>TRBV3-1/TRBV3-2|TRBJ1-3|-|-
CASSHGQFFDSGNTIYF
TGTGCCAGCAGCCACGGACAGTTTTTTGACTCTGGAAACACCATATATTTT
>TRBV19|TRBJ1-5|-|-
CASKGVPFYSNQPQHF
TGTGCCAGTAAGGGCGTCCCTTTCTATAGCAATCAGCCCCAGCATTTT
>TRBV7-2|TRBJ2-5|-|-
CASSSQETQYF
TGTGCCAGCAGCTCTCAAGAGACCCAGTACTTC
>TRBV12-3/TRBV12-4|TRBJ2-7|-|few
CASSGQYEQYF
TGTGCCAGCAGTGGACAGTACGAGCAGTACTTC
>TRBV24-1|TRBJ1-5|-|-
CATSRGGGASSNQPQHF
TGTGCCACCAGCCGAGGCGGGGGGGCTTCGAGCAATCAGCCCCAGCATTTT
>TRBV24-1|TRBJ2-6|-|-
CATSDPNRVGANVLTF
TGTGCCACCAGTGATCCCAACAGGGTTGGGGCCAACGTCCTGACTTTC
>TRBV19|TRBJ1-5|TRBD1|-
CASSMGQVNQPQHF
TGTGCCAGTAGTATGGGACAGGTAAATCAGCCCCAGCATTTT
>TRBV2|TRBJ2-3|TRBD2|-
CASRPGTSPDTQYF
TGTGCCAGCAGACCCGGGACTAGTCCCGATACGCAGTATTTT